This T cell receptor (beta chain) was captured in a study of blood T cell repertoires in COVID-19. Overall study: Specimens from acute and convalescent COVID-19 originated in the United States, Italy and Spain.

Trimming pared 2 bases from V and 9 bases from J, leaving 14 bases between. The CDR3 totals 14 residues. The germline V gene has CDR1 SGHNT and CDR2 YENEEA. Original handling: Nucleated cell number was recorded as an estimate derived from reference gene primer amplification. TCRdb's copy holds only in-frame clones and misses some; the assay was immunoSEQ multiplex PCR. D and trimming were read from the DNA, whereas the V and J calls and clone size are those reported in that table. The sample records 200,000 to 300,000 clones, about nine tenths being singletons. The rearrangement joins TRBV11-3 to TRBJ2-1; D is possibly TRBD2 (5 bases). Specimen: peripheral blood. This clonotype was obtained from a man aged 60-69 years who had recovered from COVID-19. DNA for the CDR3: TGTGCCAGCAGCTTATTTAACGAGGGTACTGAGCAGTTCTTC. Its protein is CASSLFNEGTEQFF. The variable domain in full, with the rest retrieved from reference TRBV11-3 and TRBJ2-1, is EAGVVQSPRYKIIEKKQPVAFWCNPISGHNTLYWYLQNLGQGPELLIRYENEEAVDDSQLPKDRFSAERLKGVDSTLKIQPAELGDSAVYLCASSLFNEGTEQFFGPGTRLTVL.